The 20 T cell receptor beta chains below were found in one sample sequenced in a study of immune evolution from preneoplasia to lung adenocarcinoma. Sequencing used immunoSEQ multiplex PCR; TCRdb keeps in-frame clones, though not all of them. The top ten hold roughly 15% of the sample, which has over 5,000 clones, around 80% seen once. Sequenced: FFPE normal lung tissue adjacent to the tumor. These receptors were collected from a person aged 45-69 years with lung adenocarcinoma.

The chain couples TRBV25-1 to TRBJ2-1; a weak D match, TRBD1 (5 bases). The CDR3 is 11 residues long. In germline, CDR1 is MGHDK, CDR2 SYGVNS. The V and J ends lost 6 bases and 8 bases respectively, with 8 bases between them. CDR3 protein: CASRDTDEQFF. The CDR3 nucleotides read TGTGCCAGCAGGGACACAGATGAGCAGTTCTTC.

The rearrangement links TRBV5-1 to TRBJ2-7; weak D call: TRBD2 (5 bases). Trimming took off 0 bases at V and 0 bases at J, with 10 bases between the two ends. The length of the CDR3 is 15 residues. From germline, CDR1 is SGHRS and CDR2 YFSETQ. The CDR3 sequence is CASSLAAASSYEQYF. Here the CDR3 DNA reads TGCGCCAGCAGCTTGGCAGCGGCGAGCTCCTACGAGCAGTACTTC. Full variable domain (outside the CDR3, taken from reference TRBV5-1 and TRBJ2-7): KAGVTQTPRYLIKTRGQQVTLSCSPISGHRSVSWYQQTPGQGLQFLFEYFSETQRNKGNFPGRFSGRQFSNSRSEMNVSTLELGDSALYLCASSLAAASSYEQYFGPGTRLTVT.

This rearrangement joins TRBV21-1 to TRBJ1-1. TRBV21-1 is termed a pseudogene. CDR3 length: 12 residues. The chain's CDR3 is CASSKDVGEAFF. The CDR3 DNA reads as TGTGCCAGCAGCAAAGACGTTGGTGAAGCTTTCTTT.

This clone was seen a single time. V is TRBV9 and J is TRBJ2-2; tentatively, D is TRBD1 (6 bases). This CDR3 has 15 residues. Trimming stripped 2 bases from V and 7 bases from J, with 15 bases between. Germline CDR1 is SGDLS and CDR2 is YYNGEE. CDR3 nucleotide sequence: TGTGCCAGCAGCGTCCTTCCAGGGGAACACGGGGAGCTGTTTTTT. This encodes CASSVLPGEHGELFF.

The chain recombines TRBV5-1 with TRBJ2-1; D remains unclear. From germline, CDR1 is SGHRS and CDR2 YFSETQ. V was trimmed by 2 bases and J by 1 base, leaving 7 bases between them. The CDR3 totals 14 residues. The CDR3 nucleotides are TGCGCCAGCAGCTTTTTGAGTTCCTACAATGAGCAGTTCTTC. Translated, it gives CASSFLSSYNEQFF. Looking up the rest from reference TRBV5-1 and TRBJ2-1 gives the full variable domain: KAGVTQTPRYLIKTRGQQVTLSCSPISGHRSVSWYQQTPGQGLQFLFEYFSETQRNKGNFPGRFSGRQFSNSRSEMNVSTLELGDSALYLCASSFLSSYNEQFFGPGTRLTVL.

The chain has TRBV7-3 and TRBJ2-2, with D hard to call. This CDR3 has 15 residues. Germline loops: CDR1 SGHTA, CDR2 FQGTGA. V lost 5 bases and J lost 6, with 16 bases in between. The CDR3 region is CASSLSGPSPGELFF. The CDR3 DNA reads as TGTGCCAGCAGCCTCTCTGGGCCCAGCCCCGGGGAGCTGTTTTTT.

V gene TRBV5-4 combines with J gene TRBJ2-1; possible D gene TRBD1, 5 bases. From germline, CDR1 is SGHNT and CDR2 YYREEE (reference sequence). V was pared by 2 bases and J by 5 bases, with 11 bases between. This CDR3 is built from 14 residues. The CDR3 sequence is CASSFRPRDNEQFF. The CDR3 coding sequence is TGTGCCAGCAGCTTTAGGCCCAGGGACAATGAGCAGTTCTTC.

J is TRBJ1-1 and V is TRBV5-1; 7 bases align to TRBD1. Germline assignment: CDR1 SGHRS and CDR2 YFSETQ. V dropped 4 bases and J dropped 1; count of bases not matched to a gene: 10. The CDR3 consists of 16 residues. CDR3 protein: CASSPGHGDRNTEAFF. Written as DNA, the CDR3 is TGCGCCAGCAGCCCGGGCCATGGGGACAGGAACACTGAAGCTTTCTTT.

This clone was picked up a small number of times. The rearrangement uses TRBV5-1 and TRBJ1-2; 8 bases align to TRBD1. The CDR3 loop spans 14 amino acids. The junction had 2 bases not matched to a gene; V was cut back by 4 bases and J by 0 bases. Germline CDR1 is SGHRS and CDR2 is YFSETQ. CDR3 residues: CASSRDRTNYGYTF. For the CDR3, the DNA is TGCGCCAGCAGCCGGGACAGGACTAACTATGGCTACACCTTC.

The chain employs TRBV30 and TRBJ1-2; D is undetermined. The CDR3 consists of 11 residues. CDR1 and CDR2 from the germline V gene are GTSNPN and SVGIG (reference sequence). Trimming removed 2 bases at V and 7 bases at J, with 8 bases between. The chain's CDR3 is CAWSSGPGYTF. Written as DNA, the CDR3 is TGTGCCTGGAGTTCTGGTCCTGGCTACACCTTC. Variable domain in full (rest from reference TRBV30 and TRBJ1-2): SQTIHQWPATLVQPVGSPLSLECTVEGTSNPNLYWYRQAAGRGLQLLFYSVGIGQISSEVPQNLSASRPQDRQFILSSKKLLLSDSGFYLCAWSSGPGYTFGSGTRLTVV.

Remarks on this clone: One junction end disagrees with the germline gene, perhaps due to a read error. CDR3 protein: CASSFVSGQSYEQYF. The CDR3, as DNA: TGCGCCAGCAGCTTCGTTAGCGGGCAATCCTACGAGCAATACTTC. The genes are TRBV5-1 and TRBJ2-7; 7 positions match TRBD2. The CDR3 totals 15 residues. The germline CDR1 and CDR2 sequences are SGHRS and YFSETQ. The variable domain in full, with the rest retrieved from reference TRBV5-1 and TRBJ2-7, is KAGVTQTPRYLIKTRGQQVTLSCSPISGHRSVSWYQQTPGQGLQFLFEYFSETQRNKGNFPGRFSGRQFSNSRSEMNVSTLELGDSALYLCASSFVSGQSYEQYFGPGTRLTVT.

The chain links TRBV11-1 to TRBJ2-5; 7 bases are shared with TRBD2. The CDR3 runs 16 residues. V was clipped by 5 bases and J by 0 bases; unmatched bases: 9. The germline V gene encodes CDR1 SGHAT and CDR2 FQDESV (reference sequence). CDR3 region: CASSKDWGGYQETQYF. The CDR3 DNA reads TGTGCCAGCAGCAAGGATTGGGGGGGGTACCAAGAGACCCAGTACTTC.

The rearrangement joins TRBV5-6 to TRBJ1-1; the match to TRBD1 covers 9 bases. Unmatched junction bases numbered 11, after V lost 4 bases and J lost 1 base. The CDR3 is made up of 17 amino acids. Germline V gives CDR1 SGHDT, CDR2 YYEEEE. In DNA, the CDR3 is TGTGCCAGCAGCGGGGGGGCCTACAGGGGGCGGAACACTGAAGCTTTCTTT. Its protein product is CASSGGAYRGRNTEAFF.

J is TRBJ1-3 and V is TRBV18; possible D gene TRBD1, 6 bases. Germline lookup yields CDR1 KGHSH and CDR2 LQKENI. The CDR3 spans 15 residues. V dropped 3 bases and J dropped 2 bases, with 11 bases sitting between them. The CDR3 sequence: CASSPRTATGNTIYF. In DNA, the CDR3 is TGTGCCAGCTCACCCCGGACAGCTACTGGAAACACCATATATTTT.

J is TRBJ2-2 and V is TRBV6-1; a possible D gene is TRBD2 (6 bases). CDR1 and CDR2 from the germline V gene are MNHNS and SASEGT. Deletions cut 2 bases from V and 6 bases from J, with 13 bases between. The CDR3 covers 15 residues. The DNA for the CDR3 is TGTGCCAGCAGTGAAAGAGGAGGGGTTCCCGGGGAGCTGTTTTTT. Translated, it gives CASSERGGVPGELFF.

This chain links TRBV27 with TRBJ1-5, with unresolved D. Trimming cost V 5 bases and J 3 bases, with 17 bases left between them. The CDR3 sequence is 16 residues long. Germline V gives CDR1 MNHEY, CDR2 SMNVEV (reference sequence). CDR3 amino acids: CASSPFISGDNQPQHF. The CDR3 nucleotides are TGTGCCAGCAGTCCTTTTATTTCCGGAGACAATCAGCCCCAGCATTTT.

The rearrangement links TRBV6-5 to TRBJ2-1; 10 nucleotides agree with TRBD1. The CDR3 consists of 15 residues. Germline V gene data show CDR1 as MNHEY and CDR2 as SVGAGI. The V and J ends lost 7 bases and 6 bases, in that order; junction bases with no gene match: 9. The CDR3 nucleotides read TGTGCCAGCATGGGATTCGGACAGGGGGGCAATGAGCAGTTCTTC. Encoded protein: CASMGFGQGGNEQFF.

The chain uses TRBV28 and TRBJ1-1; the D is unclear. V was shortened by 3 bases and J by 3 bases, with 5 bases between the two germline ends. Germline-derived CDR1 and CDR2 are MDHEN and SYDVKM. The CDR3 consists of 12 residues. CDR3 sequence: CASSFGYTEAFF. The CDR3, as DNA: TGTGCCAGCAGTTTTGGGTACACTGAAGCTTTCTTT. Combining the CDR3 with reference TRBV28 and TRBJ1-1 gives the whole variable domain DVKVTQSSRYLVKRTGEKVFLECVQDMDHENMFWYRQDPGLGLRLIYFSYDVKMKEKGDIPEGYSVSREKKERFSLILESASTNQTSMYLCASSFGYTEAFFGQGTRLTVV.

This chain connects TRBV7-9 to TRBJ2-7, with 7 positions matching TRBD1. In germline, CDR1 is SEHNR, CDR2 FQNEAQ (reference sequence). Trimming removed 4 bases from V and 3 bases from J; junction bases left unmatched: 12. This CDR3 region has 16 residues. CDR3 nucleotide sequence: TGTGCCAGCAGCTCCAAATACGCTGCAGGGGGCTACGAGCAGTACTTC. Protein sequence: CASSSKYAAGGYEQYF.

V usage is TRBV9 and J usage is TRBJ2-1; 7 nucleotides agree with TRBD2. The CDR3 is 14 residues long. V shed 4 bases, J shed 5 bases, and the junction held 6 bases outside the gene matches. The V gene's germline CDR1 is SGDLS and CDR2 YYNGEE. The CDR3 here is CASSTRGGNNEQFF. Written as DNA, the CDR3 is TGTGCCAGCAGCACCCGCGGGGGAAACAATGAGCAGTTCTTC.